The 32 T cell receptor beta chains listed next were all sequenced from one sample in a study of blood T cell repertoires in COVID-19. Profiling relied on immunoSEQ multiplex PCR, and the TCRdb table lists in-frame clones only, not all of them. The sample has approximately 530,000 clones, 85% to 90% seen once; the top ten hold 7.5% to 9%. Sequenced sample: peripheral blood. Every receptor here comes from a woman between 50 and 59 years old with COVID-19, enrolled during active disease.

This sequence joins TRBV7-9 and TRBJ2-7; 9 bases line up with TRBD2. Germline V gives CDR1 SEHNR, CDR2 FQNEAQ (reference sequence). The CDR3 extends over 17 amino acids. Trimming cost V 2 bases and J 5 bases; bases outside gene matches: 13. CDR3 in amino acids: CASSLTGSGGARDEQYF. The CDR3 DNA reads TGTGCCAGCAGCTTAACCGGTAGCGGGGGAGCCAGGGACGAGCAGTACTTC.

The chain couples TRBV30 to TRBJ1-2; 9 bases align to TRBD1. The germline CDR1 and CDR2 sequences are GTSNPN and SVGIG (reference sequence). V gave up 7 bases and J gave up 5 bases; unmatched junction bases: 8. This CDR3 comprises 13 residues. Here the CDR3 DNA reads TGTGCCTTGCCCTACGGGACAGGGTATGGCTACACCTTC. It codes for CALPYGTGYGYTF.

This clone was detected a few times. In the same sample, other DNA sequences code for this CDR3. J is TRBJ1-1 and V is TRBV5-1; 7 bases align to TRBD1. CDR1 SGHRS and CDR2 YFSETQ come from the germline V gene. V trimming: 4 bases; J trimming: 4 bases; junction bases outside the gene matches: 7. The CDR3 has 14 residues. The CDR3 nucleotides are TGCGCCAGCAGCCTAAGACAGGGAGGCACTGAAGCTTTCTTT. Translating gives CASSLRQGGTEAFF.

J is TRBJ1-1 and V is TRBV5-1; TRBD1 is a possible D gene (5 bases). Germline V gives CDR1 SGHRS, CDR2 YFSETQ. V was shortened by 4 bases and J by 5 bases, with 12 bases between the two germline ends. The CDR3 runs to 13 residues. This chain's CDR3 is CASSPDKATEAFF. DNA of the CDR3: TGCGCCAGCAGCCCGGACAAGGCGACTGAAGCTTTCTTT. Based on the CDR3 plus reference TRBV5-1 and TRBJ1-1, the full variable domain is KAGVTQTPRYLIKTRGQQVTLSCSPISGHRSVSWYQQTPGQGLQFLFEYFSETQRNKGNFPGRFSGRQFSNSRSEMNVSTLELGDSALYLCASSPDKATEAFFGQGTRLTVV.

This chain joins TRBV6-1 and TRBJ1-3, with 7 bases identical to TRBD1. CDR3 length: 14 residues. The V segment lost 1 base and the J segment 4 bases; nucleotides outside the gene matches: 1. Germline loops: CDR1 MNHNS, CDR2 SASEGT. CDR3 coding DNA: TGTGCCAGCAGTGAAGGGGGACAGGGAAACACCATATATTTT. Translation: CASSEGGQGNTIYF.

Concerning this clone itself: Other DNA sequences of this sample code for an identical CDR3. The genes are TRBV5-1 and TRBJ1-1; D might be TRBD1 (5 bases). Germline V gene sequence: CDR1 SGHRS, CDR2 YFSETQ. The CDR3 runs 14 residues. V was trimmed by 1 base and J by 0 bases, leaving 7 bases between them. CDR3 DNA: TGCGCCAGCAGCTTGACAGGAGTGAACACTGAAGCTTTCTTT. Amino acids: CASSLTGVNTEAFF.

The rearrangement links TRBV20-1 to TRBJ1-1; 7 bases agree with TRBD1. This CDR3 region has 16 residues. J gave up 1 base and V 6 bases, and 14 bases lay outside the gene matches. CDR1 is DFQATT, CDR2 SNEGSKA, per germline (reference sequence). CDR3 region: CSASRTGWKSNTEAFF. CDR3 nucleotides: TGCAGTGCCAGTCGGACAGGTTGGAAGTCGAACACTGAAGCTTTCTTT.

This sequence joins TRBV18 and TRBJ2-4; 9 positions match TRBD1. The CDR3 is 15 residues long. Germline assignment: CDR1 KGHSH and CDR2 LQKENI. Trimming at V came to 3 bases and at J to 8 bases, leaving 8 bases not matched to a gene. CDR3 bases: TGTGCCAGCTCACCGCCACAGGGGGCAAGGGACATTCAGTACTTC. It translates to CASSPPQGARDIQYF.

J is TRBJ1-2 and V is TRBV9; D call uncertain. Trimming stripped 0 bases from V and 4 bases from J, with 10 bases between. The germline V gene encodes CDR1 SGDLS and CDR2 YYNGEE. The CDR3 sequence is 14 residues long. The CDR3 DNA sequence: TGTGCCAGCAGCGTAGGGCAGGTTCGCTATGGCTACACCTTC. Translated: CASSVGQVRYGYTF. Based on the CDR3 plus reference TRBV9 and TRBJ1-2, the full variable domain is DSGVTQTPKHLITATGQRVTLRCSPRSGDLSVYWYQQSLDQGLQFLIQYYNGEERAKGNILERFSAQQFPDLHSELNLSSLELGDSALYFCASSVGQVRYGYTFGSGTRLTVV.

The genes are TRBV6-5 and TRBJ1-4; D might be TRBD1 (5 bases). Germline-derived CDR1 and CDR2 are MNHEY and SVGAGI. This CDR3 contains 14 residues. Trimming took off 3 bases at V and 8 bases at J, with 13 bases between the two ends. CDR3 bases: TGTGCCAGCAGTTATGCCATGCAGGGCGAAAAACTGTTTTTT. Amino acids: CASSYAMQGEKLFF.

The CDR3: CASSSTGGDEQFF. The CDR3 nucleotides are TGTGCCAGCAGTTCTACAGGTGGCGATGAGCAGTTCTTC. The chain recombines TRBV6-5 with TRBJ2-1, with D tentatively TRBD1 (5 bases). CDR1 and CDR2 from the germline V gene are MNHEY and SVGAGI. The CDR3 length is 13 residues. Trimming left V 4 bases short and J 8 bases short, with 12 bases between.

The V call is TRBV12-3 or TRBV12-4, the J call TRBJ2-7, with 7 positions matching TRBD1. The CDR3 is made up of 12 amino acids. V was pared by 4 bases and J by 5 bases, with 2 bases of the junction left unmatched. Here the CDR3 reads CASSSDRNEQYF. CDR3 coding DNA: TGTGCCAGCAGTTCGGACAGGAACGAGCAGTACTTC.

The CDR3 region is CASSLADSRSYGYTF. The CDR3 DNA follows: TGTGCCAGCAGCTTAGCGGACAGCCGTAGCTATGGCTACACCTTC. This chain joins TRBV7-9 and TRBJ1-2; TRBD1 is a possible D gene (6 bases). Trimming cost V 0 bases and J 4 bases, with 12 bases left between them. The germline gives CDR1 SEHNR, CDR2 FQNEAQ (reference sequence). The CDR3 is 15 residues long.

This sequence joins TRBV19 and TRBJ1-5; TRBD1 is a possible D gene (5 bases). The germline V and J ends were trimmed by 4 bases and 9 bases, with 19 bases remaining between them. This CDR3 comprises 15 residues. Germline CDR1 LNHDA, CDR2 SQIVND (reference sequence). The CDR3 region is CASSSLSGAQGPQHF. In nucleotides, the CDR3 is TGTGCCAGTAGTAGTTTATCTGGGGCCCAGGGGCCCCAGCATTTT.

The chain joins TRBV4-1 to TRBJ1-1; perhaps TRBD1 as D (6 bases). This CDR3 has 17 residues. CDR1 and CDR2 from the germline V gene are MGHRA and YSYEKL. V was trimmed by 4 bases and J by 0 bases, leaving 18 bases between them. CDR3: CASSPAGGLSLNTEAFF. The CDR3 bases are TGCGCCAGCAGCCCAGCGGGGGGCCTTTCCTTGAACACTGAAGCTTTCTTT.

The CDR3 DNA reads TGTGCCAGCAGCTTAGGGGCCGATGCGCGAGAGACCCAGTACTTC. Amino acids: CASSLGADARETQYF. The chain combines TRBV7-8 with TRBJ2-5; D unresolved. The CDR3 runs 15 residues. V dropped 1 base and J dropped 4 bases, with 13 bases sitting between them. Per the germline V gene, CDR1 is SGHVS and CDR2 is FQNEAQ.

This chain joins TRBV6-6 and TRBJ1-1; 11 positions match TRBD1. This CDR3 region has 16 residues. Germline CDR1 is MNHNY and CDR2 is SVGAGI (reference sequence). J was trimmed by 6 bases and V by 5 bases; bases with no gene match: 11. CDR3 sequence: CASSLTGTGGAAEAFF. The CDR3 nucleotides are TGTGCCAGCAGTCTCACCGGGACAGGGGGGGCGGCTGAAGCTTTCTTT.

CDR3 bases: TGTGCCAGTGGAACAGGGTTCTATGGCTACACCTTC. It specifies CASGTGFYGYTF. The chain links TRBV19 to TRBJ1-2, with a tentative D call TRBD1 (6 bases). The V and J ends lost 8 bases and 4 bases respectively, with 11 bases between them. Germline values: CDR1 LNHDA, CDR2 SQIVND (reference sequence). The CDR3 has 12 residues.

V gene TRBV12-5 combines with J gene TRBJ2-1; 10 nucleotides match TRBD2. CDR3 length: 15 residues. J was trimmed by 9 bases and V by 6 bases; bases with no gene match: 11. From germline, CDR1 is LGHNT and CDR2 FRNRAP. CDR3 amino acids: CASGSSGGGVAEQFF. The CDR3 nucleotides read TGTGCTAGTGGCTCAAGCGGGGGGGGCGTCGCTGAGCAGTTCTTC.

The chain couples TRBV7-2 to TRBJ2-7; D possibly corresponds to TRBD1 (5 bases). This CDR3 has 14 residues. CDR1 and CDR2 (germline): SGHTA, FQGNSA. Trimming took off 7 bases at V and 3 bases at J, with 16 bases between the two ends. The CDR3 reads CASTREPLFYEQYF. DNA for the CDR3: TGTGCCAGCACCAGGGAACCTTTGTTCTACGAGCAGTACTTC.

This clone has more than one count but fewer than ten. The V call is TRBV27, the J call TRBJ1-2; no definite D call. The CDR3 covers 16 residues. Germline V lookup: CDR1 MNHEY, CDR2 SMNVEV (reference sequence). Trimming removed 2 bases at V and 0 bases at J, with 13 bases between. The CDR3 is CASSLEGGLSNYGYTF. The CDR3, as DNA: TGTGCCAGCAGTTTAGAGGGAGGGTTATCTAACTATGGCTACACCTTC.

V gene TRBV19 combines with J gene TRBJ1-1, with D possibly TRBD1 on 5 matching bases. The germline V gene has CDR1 LNHDA and CDR2 SQIVND (reference sequence). CDR3 length: 11 amino acids. V was shortened by 11 bases and J by 4 bases, with 11 bases between the two germline ends. The CDR3 sequence: CAVGPGTEAFF. In DNA form, the CDR3 reads TGTGCCGTGGGGCCTGGCACTGAAGCTTTCTTT.

The CDR3 here is CASSLGITVPTDTQYF. DNA of the CDR3: TGTGCCAGCAGCTTAGGTATTACAGTTCCCACAGATACGCAGTATTTT. The chain employs TRBV7-2 and TRBJ2-3, with D uncertain. In germline, CDR1 is SGHTA, CDR2 FQGNSA. This CDR3 is 16 amino acids long. The V and J ends lost 1 base and 2 bases respectively, with 13 bases between them.

The chain has TRBV21-1 and TRBJ1-5; the table names TRBD1, a call not compared with the DNA. TRBV21-1 is labeled a pseudogene. The CDR3 runs to 15 residues. For the CDR3, the DNA is TGTGCCAGCAGCAATCTGTCAGGGGGCGGGCAGCCCCAGCATTTT. This sequence encodes CASSNLSGGGQPQHF.

The chain combines TRBV28 with TRBJ2-7; TRBD1 is a possible D gene (6 bases). CDR1 is MDHEN, CDR2 SYDVKM, per germline. V shed 6 bases and J shed 9 bases, with 18 bases lying between them. This CDR3 comprises 13 residues. The DNA for the CDR3 is TGTGCCAGCAGCGCTATCTGGGGGCTCGGGCAGTACTTC. Its protein product is CASSAIWGLGQYF.

The chain links TRBV5-8 to TRBJ1-1; TRBD1 aligns across 7 bases. Germline lookup yields CDR1 SGHTS and CDR2 YDEGEE. Trimming at V came to 7 bases and at J to 0 bases, leaving 9 bases not matched to a gene. CDR3 length: 15 amino acids. This CDR3 reads CASDFYRGMNTEAFF. The CDR3 nucleotides are TGTGCCAGCGACTTCTACAGGGGTATGAACACTGAAGCTTTCTTT. Using reference TRBV5-8 and TRBJ1-1 for the parts outside the CDR3, the full variable domain is EAGVTQSPTHLIKTRGQQATLRCSPISGHTSVYWYQQALGLGLQFLLWYDEGEERNRGNFPPRFSGRQFPNYSSELNVNALELEDSALYLCASDFYRGMNTEAFFGQGTRLTVV.

This clone has a handful of counts. The chain employs TRBV5-1 and TRBJ1-1, with a possible D match to TRBD1 (5 bases). This CDR3 region has 15 residues. Germline values: CDR1 SGHRS, CDR2 YFSETQ. The V end lost 3 bases, the J end lost 6 bases, and 18 bases lay between the germline ends. CDR3 DNA sequence: TGCGCCAGCAGCTCACGGACAACGCGCACCTCTGAAGCTTTCTTT. It translates to CASSSRTTRTSEAFF.

The chain combines TRBV6-5 with TRBJ1-1, with D possibly being TRBD1 (5 bases). The V gene's germline CDR1 is MNHEY and CDR2 SVGAGI. The CDR3 runs 12 residues. V lost 8 bases to trimming and J lost 11 bases, with 18 bases between them. The CDR3 reads CASRFDQGSAFF. In nucleotides, the CDR3 is TGTGCCAGCCGATTCGATCAGGGTTCGGCTTTCTTT.

The chain recombines TRBV7-8 with TRBJ1-1; TRBD1 agrees at 7 bases. The CDR3 loop spans 15 amino acids. Looked up from germline, CDR1 is SGHVS and CDR2 is FQNEAQ. J lost 0 bases, V lost 4 bases, and 5 bases had no gene match. CDR3 coding DNA: TGTGCCAGCAGCTCACAGGGGACCCTGAACACTGAAGCTTTCTTT. Its protein is CASSSQGTLNTEAFF.

The chain has TRBV5-8 and TRBJ1-3, with D uncertain. Germline CDR1 is SGHTS and CDR2 is YDEGEE. V was shortened by 4 bases and J by 2 bases, with 7 bases between the two germline ends. This CDR3 has 13 amino acids. CDR3 nucleotides: TGTGCCAGCAGCAAGACTCCTGGAAACACCATATATTTT. It yields the protein CASSKTPGNTIYF. The complete variable domain, with remaining parts taken from reference TRBV5-8 and TRBJ1-3, reads EAGVTQSPTHLIKTRGQQATLRCSPISGHTSVYWYQQALGLGLQFLLWYDEGEERNRGNFPPRFSGRQFPNYSSELNVNALELEDSALYLCASSKTPGNTIYFGEGSWLTVV.

The chain links TRBV24-1 to TRBJ1-2, with a possible D match to TRBD1 (5 bases). This CDR3 is 13 amino acids long. Per the germline V gene, CDR1 is KGHDR and CDR2 is SFDVKD. Trimming cost V 3 bases and J 3 bases, with 7 bases left between them. The CDR3: CATSDGAHYGYTF. The DNA for the CDR3 is TGTGCCACCAGTGATGGGGCCCACTATGGCTACACCTTC.

The chain links TRBV21-1 to TRBJ1-2; no DNA check was done on the table's D call, TRBD1. TRBV21-1 is noted as a pseudogene. This CDR3 has 17 residues. This chain's CDR3 is CASIKPPGHLDDYGYTF. For the CDR3, the DNA is TGTGCCAGCATCAAGCCGCCGGGACATCTAGACGACTATGGCTACACCTTC.